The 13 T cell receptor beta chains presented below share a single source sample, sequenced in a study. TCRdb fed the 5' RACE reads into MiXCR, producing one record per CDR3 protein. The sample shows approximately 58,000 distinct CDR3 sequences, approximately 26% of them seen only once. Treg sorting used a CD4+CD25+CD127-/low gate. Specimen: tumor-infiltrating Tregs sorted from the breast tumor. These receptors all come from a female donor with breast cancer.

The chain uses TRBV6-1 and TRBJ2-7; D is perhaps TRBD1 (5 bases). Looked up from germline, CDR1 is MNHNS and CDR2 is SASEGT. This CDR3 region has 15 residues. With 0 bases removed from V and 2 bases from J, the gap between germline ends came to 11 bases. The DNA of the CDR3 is TGTGCCAGCAGTGAAGCGGCAGGGCCGGCCTACGAGCAGTACTTC. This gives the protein CASSEAAGPAYEQYF.

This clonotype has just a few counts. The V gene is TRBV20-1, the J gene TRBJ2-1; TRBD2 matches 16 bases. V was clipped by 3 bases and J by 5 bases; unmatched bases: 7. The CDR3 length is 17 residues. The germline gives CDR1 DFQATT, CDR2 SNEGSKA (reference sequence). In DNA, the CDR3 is TGCAGTGCTAGTGCCGGGACTAGCGGGAGGGAAAACAATGAGCAGTTCTTC. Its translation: CSASAGTSGRENNEQFF.

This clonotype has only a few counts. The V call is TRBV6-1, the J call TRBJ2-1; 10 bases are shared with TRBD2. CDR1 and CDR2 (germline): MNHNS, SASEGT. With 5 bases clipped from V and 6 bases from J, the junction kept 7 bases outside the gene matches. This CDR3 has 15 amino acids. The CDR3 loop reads CASSRTSGDINEQFF. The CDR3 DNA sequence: TGTGCCAGCAGTCGAACTAGCGGGGATATCAATGAGCAGTTCTTC.

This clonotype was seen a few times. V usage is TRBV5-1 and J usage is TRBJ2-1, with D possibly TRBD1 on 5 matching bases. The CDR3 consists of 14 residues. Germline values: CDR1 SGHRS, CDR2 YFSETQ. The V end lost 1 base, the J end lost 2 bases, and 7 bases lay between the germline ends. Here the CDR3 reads CASSLRGTYNEQFF. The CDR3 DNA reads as TGCGCCAGCAGCTTGAGGGGAACCTACAATGAGCAGTTCTTC.

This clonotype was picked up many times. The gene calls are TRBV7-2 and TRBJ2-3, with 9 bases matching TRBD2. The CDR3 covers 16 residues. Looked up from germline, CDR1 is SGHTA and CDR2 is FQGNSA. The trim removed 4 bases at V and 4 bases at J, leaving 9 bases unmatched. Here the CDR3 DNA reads TGTGCCAGCAGCTCCGTAGCGGGAGTGAGGGCAGATACGCAGTATTTT. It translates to CASSSVAGVRADTQYF. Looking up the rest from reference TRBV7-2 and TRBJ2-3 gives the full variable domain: GAGVSQSPSNKVTEKGKDVELRCDPISGHTALYWYRQSLGQGLEFLIYFQGNSAPDKSGLPSDRFSAERTGGSVSTLTIQRTQQEDSAVYLCASSSVAGVRADTQYFGPGTRLTVL.

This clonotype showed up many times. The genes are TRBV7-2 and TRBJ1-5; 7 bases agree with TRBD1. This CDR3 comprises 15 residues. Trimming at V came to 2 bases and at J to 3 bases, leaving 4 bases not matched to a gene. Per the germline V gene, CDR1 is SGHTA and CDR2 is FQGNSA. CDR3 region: CASSLQGVYNQPQHF. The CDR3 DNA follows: TGTGCCAGCAGCTTACAGGGGGTATACAATCAGCCCCAGCATTTT.

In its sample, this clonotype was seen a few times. In nucleotides, the CDR3 is TGCAGTGCTAGTCAGGGAGCGGCCCCACAAGAGACCCAGTACTTC. Translating gives CSASQGAAPQETQYF. The chain couples TRBV20-1 to TRBJ2-5; D might be TRBD1 or TRBD2, each matching 5 bases. CDR3 length: 15 residues. Trimming pared 3 bases from V and 2 bases from J, leaving 16 bases between. Germline CDR1 reads DFQATT; CDR2 reads SNEGSKA (reference sequence).

The CDR3 loop is CASSHGLAVTDTQYF. CDR3 nucleotide sequence: TGCGCCAGCAGCCACGGACTAGCGGTCACAGATACGCAGTATTTT. The chain employs TRBV4-1 and TRBJ2-3; the match to TRBD2 covers 10 bases. The CDR3 is 15 residues long. Germline V gene data show CDR1 as MGHRA and CDR2 as YSYEKL. V lost 3 bases and J lost 2; bases outside the gene matches: 2.

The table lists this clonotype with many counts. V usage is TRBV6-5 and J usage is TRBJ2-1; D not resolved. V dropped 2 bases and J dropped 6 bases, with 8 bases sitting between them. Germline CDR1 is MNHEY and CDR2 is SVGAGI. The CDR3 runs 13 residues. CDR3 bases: TGTGCCAGCAGTTACAAGCGTCGCAATGAGCAGTTCTTC. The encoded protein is CASSYKRRNEQFF.

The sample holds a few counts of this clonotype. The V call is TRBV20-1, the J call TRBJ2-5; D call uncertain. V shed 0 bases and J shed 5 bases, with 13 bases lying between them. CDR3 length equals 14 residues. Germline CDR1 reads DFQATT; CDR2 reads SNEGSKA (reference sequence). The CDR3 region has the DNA TGCAGTGCTAGAGATCCCGGCTATGGGGAGACCCAGTACTTC. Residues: CSARDPGYGETQYF.

CDR3 protein: CASSLAGAPYEQYF. CDR3 nucleotides: TGCGCCAGCAGCTTGGCGGGAGCCCCCTACGAGCAGTACTTC. The chain couples TRBV5-1 to TRBJ2-7; TRBD2 might be the D (6 bases). Deletions cut 0 bases from V and 2 bases from J, with 9 bases between. This CDR3 comprises 14 residues. The germline gives CDR1 SGHRS, CDR2 YFSETQ.

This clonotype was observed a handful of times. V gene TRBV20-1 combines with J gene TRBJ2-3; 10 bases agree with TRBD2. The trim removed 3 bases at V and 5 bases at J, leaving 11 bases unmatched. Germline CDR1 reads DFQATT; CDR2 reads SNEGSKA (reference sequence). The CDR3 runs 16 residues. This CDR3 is CSASISSGRARDTQYF. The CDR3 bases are TGCAGTGCTAGTATATCCAGCGGGAGGGCCAGAGATACGCAGTATTTT.

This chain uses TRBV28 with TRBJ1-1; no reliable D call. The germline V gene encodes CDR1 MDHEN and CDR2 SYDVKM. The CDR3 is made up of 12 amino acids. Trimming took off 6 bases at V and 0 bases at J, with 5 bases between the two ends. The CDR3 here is CASRQMNTEAFF. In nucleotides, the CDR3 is TGTGCCAGCAGACAGATGAACACTGAAGCTTTCTTT.